The sequence of this TCR beta chain was determined in a study of shared T cell receptors in the human thymus. The CDR3 runs to 23 residues. In germline, CDR1 is MDHEN, CDR2 SYDVKM. Trimming cost V 3 bases and J 2 bases, with 36 bases left between them. The assay was immunoSEQ multiplex PCR, and TCRdb's table has in-frame clones only and misses some. The repertoire consists of over 350,000 clones, with roughly 94% occurring once and the leading ten covering roughly 0.02%. This clone appeared a single time. The V and J genes are TRBV28 and TRBJ2-3; D is possibly TRBD1 or TRBD2 (5 bases each). The clonotype was recovered from a human donor. The sequencing sample was made of thymocytes. For the CDR3, the DNA is TGTGCCAGCAGTTTTGGTGGGGACCGAGGACCAGGTTTGTCACAGAACCTCACAGATACGCAGTATTTT. Its translation: CASSFGGDRGPGLSQNLTDTQYF.